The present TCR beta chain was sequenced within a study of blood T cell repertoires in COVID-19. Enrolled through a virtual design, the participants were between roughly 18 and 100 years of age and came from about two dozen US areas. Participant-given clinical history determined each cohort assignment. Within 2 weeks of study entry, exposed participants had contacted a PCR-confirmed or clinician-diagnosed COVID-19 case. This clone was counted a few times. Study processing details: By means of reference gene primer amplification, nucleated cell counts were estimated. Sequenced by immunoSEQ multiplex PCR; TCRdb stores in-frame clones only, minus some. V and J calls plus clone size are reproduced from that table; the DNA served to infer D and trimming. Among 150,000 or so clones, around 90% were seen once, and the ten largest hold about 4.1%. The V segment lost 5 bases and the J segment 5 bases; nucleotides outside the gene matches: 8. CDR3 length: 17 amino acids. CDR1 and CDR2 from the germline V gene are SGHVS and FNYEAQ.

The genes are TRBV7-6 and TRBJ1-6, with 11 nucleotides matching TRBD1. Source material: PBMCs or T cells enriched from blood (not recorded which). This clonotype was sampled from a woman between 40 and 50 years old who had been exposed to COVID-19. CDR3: CASSARTGGDHNSPLHF. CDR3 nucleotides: TGTGCCAGCAGCGCCCGGACAGGGGGCGATCATAATTCACCCCTCCACTTT.